This T cell receptor beta chain was retrieved from a study of tissue T cells after allogeneic stem cell transplantation. Note on this clone: Gene names and germline match the mouse. The read stops 1 residue short of the end of the CDR3; the missing end is completed from the germline J gene.

Time point described: mouse harvest day 14 after allogeneic transplant. Tail vein injection delivered 10^7 T-cell-depleted bone marrow cells and 10^6 splenic CD5+ T cells. The CDR3 sequence is 16 residues long. Losses at the gene ends were 1 base for V and 0 bases for J; bases not matched to a gene: 3. The germline V gene encodes CDR1 SNHLY and CDR2 FYNGKV (reference sequence). Generated by immunoSEQ multiplex PCR, the TCRdb table keeps only in-frame clones and is missing some. This sample has fewer than 3,500 clones, with 40% to 45% found just once. V and J are TRBV3 and TRBJ2-3; 8 nucleotides match TRBD2. The source material was gut tissue. This clonotype was sampled from a female BALB/c mouse given C57BL/6 T cells with graft-versus-host disease after an allogeneic hematopoietic cell transplant. The CDR3 reads CASSLVGGTSAETLYF. The CDR3 bases that were read are TGTGCCAGCAGCTTAGTGGGGGGGACTAGTGCAGAAACGCTGTAT.